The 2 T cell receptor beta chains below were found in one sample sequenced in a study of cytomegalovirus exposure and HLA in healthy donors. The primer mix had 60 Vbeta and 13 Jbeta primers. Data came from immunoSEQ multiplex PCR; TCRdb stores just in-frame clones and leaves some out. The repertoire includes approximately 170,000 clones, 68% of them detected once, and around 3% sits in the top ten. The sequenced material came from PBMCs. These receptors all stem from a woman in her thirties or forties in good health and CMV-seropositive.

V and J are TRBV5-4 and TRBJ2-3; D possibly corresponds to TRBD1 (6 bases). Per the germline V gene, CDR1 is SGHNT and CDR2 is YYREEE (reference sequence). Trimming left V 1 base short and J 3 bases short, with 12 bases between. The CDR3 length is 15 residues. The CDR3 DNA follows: TGTGCCAGCAGCTTGTTTACAGGGTCGACAGATACGCAGTATTTT. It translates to CASSLFTGSTDTQYF.

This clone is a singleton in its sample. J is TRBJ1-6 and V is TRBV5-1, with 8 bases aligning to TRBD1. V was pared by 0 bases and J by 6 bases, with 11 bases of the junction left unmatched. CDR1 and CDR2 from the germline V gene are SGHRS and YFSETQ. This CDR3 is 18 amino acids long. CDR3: CASSLAFLGQGPNSPLHF. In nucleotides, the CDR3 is TGCGCCAGCAGCTTGGCCTTCTTAGGACAGGGCCCTAATTCACCCCTCCACTTT. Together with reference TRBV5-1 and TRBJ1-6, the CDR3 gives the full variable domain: KAGVTQTPRYLIKTRGQQVTLSCSPISGHRSVSWYQQTPGQGLQFLFEYFSETQRNKGNFPGRFSGRQFSNSRSEMNVSTLELGDSALYLCASSLAFLGQGPNSPLHFGNGTRLTVT.